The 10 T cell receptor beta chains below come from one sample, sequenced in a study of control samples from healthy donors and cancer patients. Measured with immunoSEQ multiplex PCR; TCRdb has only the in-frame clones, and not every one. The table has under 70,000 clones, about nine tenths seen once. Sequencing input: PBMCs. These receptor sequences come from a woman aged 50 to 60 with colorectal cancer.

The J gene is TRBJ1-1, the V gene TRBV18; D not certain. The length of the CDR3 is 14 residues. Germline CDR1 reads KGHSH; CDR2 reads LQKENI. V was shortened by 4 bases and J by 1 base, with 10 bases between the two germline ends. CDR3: CASSLRTGNTEAFF. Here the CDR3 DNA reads TGTGCCAGCTCACTACGTACGGGGAACACTGAAGCTTTCTTT.

CDR3 residues: CASSQSPPGAGGGTDTQYF. Written as DNA, the CDR3 is TGCGCCAGCAGCCAATCCCCCCCGGGGGCGGGAGGAGGCACAGATACGCAGTATTTT. The chain combines TRBV4-1 with TRBJ2-3; 8 nucleotides line up with TRBD2. CDR1 and CDR2 (germline): MGHRA, YSYEKL. The CDR3 length is 19 residues. J was trimmed by 1 base and V by 2 bases; bases with no gene match: 14.

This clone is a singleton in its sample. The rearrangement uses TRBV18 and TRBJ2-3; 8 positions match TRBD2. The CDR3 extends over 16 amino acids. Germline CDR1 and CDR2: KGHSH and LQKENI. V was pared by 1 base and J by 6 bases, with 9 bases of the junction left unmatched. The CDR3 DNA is TGTGCCAGCTCACCACGGGGACTAGACGTCACGGATACGCAGTATTTT. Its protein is CASSPRGLDVTDTQYF. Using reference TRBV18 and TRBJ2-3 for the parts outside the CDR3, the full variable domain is NAGVMQNPRHLVRRRGQEARLRCSPMKGHSHVYWYRQLPEEGLKFMVYLQKENIIDESGMPKERFSAEFPKEGPSILRIQQVVRGDSAAYFCASSPRGLDVTDTQYFGPGTRLTVL.

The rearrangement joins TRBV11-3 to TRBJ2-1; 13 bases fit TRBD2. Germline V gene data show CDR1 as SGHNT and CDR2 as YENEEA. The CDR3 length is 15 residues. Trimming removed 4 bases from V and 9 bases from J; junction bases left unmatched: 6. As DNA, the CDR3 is TGTGCCAGCAGCTCCCGGACTAGCGGGAGTATTGAGCAGTTCTTC. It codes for CASSSRTSGSIEQFF.

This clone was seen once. The CDR3 reads CAGLASGSYEQYF. CDR3 nucleotides: TGTGCCGGCCTGGCTAGCGGCTCCTACGAGCAGTACTTC. The gene calls are TRBV7-9 and TRBJ2-7; TRBD2 matches 7 bases. In germline, CDR1 is SEHNR, CDR2 FQNEAQ (reference sequence). The CDR3 is 13 amino acids. The V gene end was trimmed by 11 bases and the J gene end by 0 bases; junction bases not matched to a gene: 7.

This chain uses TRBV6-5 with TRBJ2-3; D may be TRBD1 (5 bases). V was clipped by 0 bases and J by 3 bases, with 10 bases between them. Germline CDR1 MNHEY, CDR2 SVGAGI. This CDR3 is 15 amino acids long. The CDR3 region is CASSYSPGMTDTQYF. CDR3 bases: TGTGCCAGCAGTTACTCACCAGGGATGACAGATACGCAGTATTTT.

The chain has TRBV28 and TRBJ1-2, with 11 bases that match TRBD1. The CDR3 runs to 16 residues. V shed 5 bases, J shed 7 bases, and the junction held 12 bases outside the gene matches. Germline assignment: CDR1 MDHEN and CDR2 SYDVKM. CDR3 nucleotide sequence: TGTGCCAGCAGTCCCTCCAGGGACAGGGGGAATAGTGGCTACACCTTC. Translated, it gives CASSPSRDRGNSGYTF.

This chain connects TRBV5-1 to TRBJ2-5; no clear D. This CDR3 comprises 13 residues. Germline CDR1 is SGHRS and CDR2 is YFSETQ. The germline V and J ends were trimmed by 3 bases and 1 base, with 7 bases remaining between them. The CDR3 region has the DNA TGCGCCAGCAGCTCTAACTCCCAAGAGACCCAGTACTTC. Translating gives CASSSNSQETQYF.

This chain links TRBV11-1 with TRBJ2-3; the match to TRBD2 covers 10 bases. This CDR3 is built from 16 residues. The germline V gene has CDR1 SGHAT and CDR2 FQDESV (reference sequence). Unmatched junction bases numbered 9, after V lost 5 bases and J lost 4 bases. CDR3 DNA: TGTGCCAGCAGCGAGCAGCGGGAGGGGTATCCAGATACGCAGTATTTT. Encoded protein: CASSEQREGYPDTQYF.

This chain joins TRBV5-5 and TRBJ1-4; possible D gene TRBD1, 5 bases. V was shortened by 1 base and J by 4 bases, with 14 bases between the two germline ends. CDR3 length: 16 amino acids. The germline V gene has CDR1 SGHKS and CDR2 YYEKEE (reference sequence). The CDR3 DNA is TGTGCCAGCAGCTTGAACGCAGGGACCCATAATGAAAAACTGTTTTTT. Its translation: CASSLNAGTHNEKLFF.